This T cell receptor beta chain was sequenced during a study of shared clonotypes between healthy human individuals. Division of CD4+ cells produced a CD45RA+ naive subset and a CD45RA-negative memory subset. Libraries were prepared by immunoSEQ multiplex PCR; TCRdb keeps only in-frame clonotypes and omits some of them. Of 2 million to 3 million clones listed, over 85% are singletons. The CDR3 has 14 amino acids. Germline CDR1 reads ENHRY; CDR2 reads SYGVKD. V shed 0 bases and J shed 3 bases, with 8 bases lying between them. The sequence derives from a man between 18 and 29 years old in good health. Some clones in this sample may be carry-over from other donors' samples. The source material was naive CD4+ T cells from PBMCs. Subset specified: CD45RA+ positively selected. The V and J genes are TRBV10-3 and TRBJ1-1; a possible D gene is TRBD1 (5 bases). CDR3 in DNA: TGTGCCATCAGTGAGTCGTGGGGGGACACTGAAGCTTTCTTT. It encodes CAISESWGDTEAFF.